Listed below are T cell receptor beta chains from one sample, sequenced in a study of blood T cell repertoires in COVID-19. Profiling relied on immunoSEQ multiplex PCR, and the TCRdb table lists in-frame clones only, not all of them. This sample has 390,000 or so clones, with 80% to 90% found just once. Input material: PBMCs or T cells enriched from blood (not recorded which). Receptors originate from a woman in her fifties or sixties who had recovered from COVID-19. Each CDR3 is given with its conserved first and last residue. The order of the fields is D gene, clone size, V gene, J gene, CDR3 protein, CDR3 DNA. D genes are given only for firm matches. Rows may omit the clone size; those that give it use once, few, many or a size class.

d_call: NA; clone_size: few; v_call: TRBV5-6; j_call: TRBJ1-1; cdr3_aa: CASSLIAGVRDTEAFF; cdr3_nt: TGTGCCAGCAGCTTGATCGCAGGGGTTAGAGACACTGAAGCTTTCTTT
d_call: TRBD1; clone_size: NA; v_call: TRBV6-5; j_call: TRBJ1-4; cdr3_aa: CASSTTGETNEKLFF; cdr3_nt: TGTGCCAGCAGTACAACAGGGGAAACTAATGAAAAACTGTTTTTT
d_call: TRBD1; clone_size: once; v_call: TRBV14; j_call: TRBJ1-1; cdr3_aa: CASSQVSRTGNTEAFF; cdr3_nt: TGTGCCAGCAGCCAAGTGTCGAGGACAGGGAACACTGAAGCTTTCTTT
d_call: TRBD1; clone_size: NA; v_call: TRBV19; j_call: TRBJ1-1; cdr3_aa: CASSKTGGVTEAFF; cdr3_nt: TGTGCCAGTAGTAAGACAGGGGGGGTCACTGAAGCTTTCTTT
d_call: NA; clone_size: few; v_call: TRBV20-1; j_call: TRBJ1-2; cdr3_aa: CSASMASRGVAGGYTF; cdr3_nt: TGCAGTGCTAGTATGGCGTCTCGTGGTGTCGCGGGAGGCTACACCTTC
d_call: NA; clone_size: NA; v_call: TRBV7-2; j_call: TRBJ2-1; cdr3_aa: CASSLIQGTYNEQFF; cdr3_nt: TGTGCCAGCAGCTTAATACAGGGTACCTACAATGAGCAGTTCTTC
d_call: TRBD2; clone_size: NA; v_call: TRBV27; j_call: TRBJ2-1; cdr3_aa: CASSWGTSGNNEQFF; cdr3_nt: TGTGCCAGCAGTTGGGGGACTAGCGGGAACAATGAGCAGTTCTTC
d_call: NA; clone_size: NA; v_call: TRBV12-3/TRBV12-4; j_call: TRBJ2-7; cdr3_aa: CASSFRGEQYF; cdr3_nt: TGTGCCAGCAGTTTCAGGGGAGAGCAGTACTTC
d_call: TRBD2; clone_size: NA; v_call: TRBV5-1; j_call: TRBJ2-7; cdr3_aa: CASSWGPTSGDSYEQYF; cdr3_nt: TGCGCCAGCAGCTGGGGCCCTACTAGCGGGGATTCCTACGAGCAGTACTTC
d_call: NA; clone_size: NA; v_call: TRBV21-1; j_call: TRBJ1-6; cdr3_aa: CARGGRVHNSPLHF; cdr3_nt: TGTGCCAGGGGAGGGCGGGTACATAATTCACCCCTCCACTTT
d_call: NA; clone_size: NA; v_call: TRBV9; j_call: TRBJ1-2; cdr3_aa: CASSVLETSYGYTF; cdr3_nt: TGTGCCAGCAGCGTCCTAGAAACTAGCTATGGCTACACCTTC
d_call: NA; clone_size: NA; v_call: TRBV11-2; j_call: TRBJ1-5; cdr3_aa: CASSVGAINQPQHF; cdr3_nt: TGTGCCAGCAGCGTTGGGGCGATCAATCAGCCCCAGCATTTT
d_call: NA; clone_size: NA; v_call: TRBV14; j_call: TRBJ2-2; cdr3_aa: CASSPLTGELFF; cdr3_nt: TGTGCCAGCAGCCCATTGACCGGGGAGCTGTTTTTT
d_call: NA; clone_size: NA; v_call: TRBV7-9; j_call: TRBJ1-5; cdr3_aa: CASSSQGRDNQPQHF; cdr3_nt: TGTGCCAGCAGCTCCCAGGGAAGGGACAATCAGCCCCAGCATTTT
d_call: TRBD1; clone_size: NA; v_call: TRBV28; j_call: TRBJ1-2; cdr3_aa: CASSSSGTENYGYTF; cdr3_nt: TGTGCCAGCAGTTCATCCGGGACAGAAAACTATGGCTACACCTTC
d_call: NA; clone_size: NA; v_call: TRBV4-3; j_call: TRBJ1-4; cdr3_aa: CASSQDRVSVKLFF; cdr3_nt: TGCGCCAGCAGCCAAGATCGGGTGAGCGTAAAACTGTTTTTT
d_call: NA; clone_size: NA; v_call: TRBV7-8; j_call: TRBJ1-2; cdr3_aa: CASSAGGQSYGYTF; cdr3_nt: TGTGCCAGCAGCGCAGGAGGACAGTCTTATGGCTACACCTTC
d_call: NA; clone_size: NA; v_call: TRBV28; j_call: TRBJ2-7; cdr3_aa: CASSPRFGTRSYEQYF; cdr3_nt: TGTGCCAGCAGCCCCAGGTTCGGGACACGATCCTACGAGCAGTACTTC
d_call: NA; clone_size: NA; v_call: TRBV14; j_call: TRBJ2-7; cdr3_aa: CASSQARYEQYF; cdr3_nt: TGTGCCAGCAGCCAGGCCCGCTACGAGCAGTACTTC
d_call: TRBD1; clone_size: few; v_call: TRBV7-9; j_call: TRBJ1-1; cdr3_aa: CASSLERGGDRANTEAFF; cdr3_nt: TGTGCCAGCAGCTTAGAGCGGGGGGGAGACAGGGCGAACACTGAAGCTTTCTTT
d_call: NA; clone_size: NA; v_call: TRBV10-3; j_call: TRBJ2-3; cdr3_aa: CAIRPDRTATDTQYF; cdr3_nt: TGTGCCATCAGGCCGGACAGAACGGCCACAGATACGCAGTATTTT
d_call: TRBD2; clone_size: NA; v_call: TRBV2; j_call: TRBJ2-6; cdr3_aa: CASSTRTSGGASGANVLTF; cdr3_nt: TGTGCCAGCAGTACTAGGACTAGCGGGGGGGCCTCTGGGGCCAACGTCCTGACTTTC
d_call: NA; clone_size: NA; v_call: TRBV7-2; j_call: TRBJ2-2; cdr3_aa: CASSLLVGAGELFF; cdr3_nt: TGTGCCAGCAGCTTATTAGTAGGGGCCGGGGAGCTGTTTTTT
d_call: TRBD1; clone_size: NA; v_call: TRBV2; j_call: TRBJ1-2; cdr3_aa: CASSGSPLGGTGEGYTF; cdr3_nt: TGTGCCAGCAGTGGAAGTCCCCTGGGCGGGACAGGGGAAGGCTACACCTTC
d_call: NA; clone_size: NA; v_call: TRBV2; j_call: TRBJ1-2; cdr3_aa: CASREGLIKITNYGYTF; cdr3_nt: TGTGCCAGCAGGGAGGGACTGATCAAAATTACTAACTATGGCTACACCTTC
d_call: TRBD1; clone_size: NA; v_call: TRBV19; j_call: TRBJ2-7; cdr3_aa: CASSERHRTGASYEQYF; cdr3_nt: TGTGCCAGTAGTGAACGCCATCGGACAGGGGCGTCCTACGAGCAGTACTTC
d_call: NA; clone_size: NA; v_call: TRBV30; j_call: TRBJ1-5; cdr3_aa: CAWSVESNQPQHF; cdr3_nt: TGTGCCTGGAGTGTTGAGAGCAATCAGCCCCAGCATTTT
d_call: NA; clone_size: NA; v_call: TRBV30; j_call: TRBJ2-1; cdr3_aa: CAWSAPGLRPYNEQFF; cdr3_nt: TGTGCCTGGAGTGCTCCGGGACTGAGGCCTTACAATGAGCAGTTCTTC
d_call: TRBD1; clone_size: NA; v_call: TRBV6-5; j_call: TRBJ1-1; cdr3_aa: CASRNGQGMNTEAFF; cdr3_nt: TGTGCCAGCAGGAATGGACAGGGGATGAACACTGAAGCTTTCTTT
d_call: NA; clone_size: NA; v_call: TRBV20-1; j_call: TRBJ2-1; cdr3_aa: CSASSVHNEQFF; cdr3_nt: TGCAGTGCTAGTAGCGTGCACAATGAGCAGTTCTTC
d_call: NA; clone_size: few; v_call: TRBV7-9; j_call: TRBJ1-6; cdr3_aa: CASSLDVGGYSPLHF; cdr3_nt: TGTGCCAGCAGCTTAGATGTAGGGGGATATTCACCCCTCCACTTT
d_call: TRBD1; clone_size: NA; v_call: TRBV28; j_call: TRBJ1-2; cdr3_aa: CASRPTGASYGYTF; cdr3_nt: TGTGCCAGCAGGCCGACAGGGGCGAGTTATGGCTACACCTTC
d_call: NA; clone_size: NA; v_call: TRBV1; j_call: TRBJ2-1; cdr3_aa: CTSSHRRGGGDNEQFF; cdr3_nt: TGCACCAGCAGCCATAGGAGAGGCGGGGGGGACAATGAGCAGTTCTTC
d_call: NA; clone_size: NA; v_call: TRBV12-3/TRBV12-4; j_call: TRBJ1-2; cdr3_aa: CASGTGRGYTF; cdr3_nt: TGTGCCAGCGGAACTGGGCGTGGCTACACCTTC
d_call: NA; clone_size: NA; v_call: TRBV7-9; j_call: TRBJ2-3; cdr3_aa: CASSPGRQIITDTQYF; cdr3_nt: TGTGCCAGCAGCCCCGGCCGACAAATAATCACAGATACGCAGTATTTT
d_call: TRBD1; clone_size: NA; v_call: TRBV5-1; j_call: TRBJ2-1; cdr3_aa: CASSFMDSTGIYNEQFF; cdr3_nt: TGCGCCAGCAGTTTTATGGATTCGACAGGGATATACAATGAGCAGTTCTTC
d_call: NA; clone_size: NA; v_call: TRBV2; j_call: TRBJ1-3; cdr3_aa: CASSTGYSGNTIYF; cdr3_nt: TGTGCCAGCAGTACAGGGTACTCTGGAAACACCATATATTTT
d_call: NA; clone_size: NA; v_call: TRBV5-6; j_call: TRBJ1-2; cdr3_aa: CASSFIFQAYGYTF; cdr3_nt: TGTGCCAGCAGCTTTATATTCCAGGCCTATGGCTACACCTTC
d_call: NA; clone_size: NA; v_call: TRBV2; j_call: TRBJ1-4; cdr3_aa: CASSEVYREGLGTNEKLFF; cdr3_nt: TGTGCCAGCAGTGAAGTTTATAGGGAGGGGTTGGGGACTAATGAAAAACTGTTTTTT
d_call: TRBD1; clone_size: few; v_call: TRBV27; j_call: TRBJ2-7; cdr3_aa: CASTPLPSQGAGEQYF; cdr3_nt: TGTGCCAGCACCCCCCTCCCCTCACAGGGGGCGGGCGAGCAGTACTTC
d_call: TRBD1; clone_size: NA; v_call: TRBV28; j_call: TRBJ1-3; cdr3_aa: CASSLYRGGNTIYF; cdr3_nt: TGTGCCAGCAGTTTATACAGGGGAGGAAACACCATATATTTT
d_call: NA; clone_size: NA; v_call: TRBV10-2; j_call: TRBJ1-1; cdr3_aa: CASSDFGGTEAFF; cdr3_nt: TGCGCCAGCAGTGATTTCGGGGGGACTGAAGCTTTCTTT
d_call: NA; clone_size: NA; v_call: TRBV19; j_call: TRBJ1-1; cdr3_aa: CASRKISDTEAFF; cdr3_nt: TGTGCCAGTAGAAAAATTTCCGACACTGAAGCTTTCTTT
d_call: NA; clone_size: NA; v_call: TRBV13; j_call: TRBJ2-7; cdr3_aa: CASSQGQESYEQYF; cdr3_nt: TGTGCCAGCAGCCAGGGGCAGGAGTCCTACGAGCAGTACTTC
d_call: NA; clone_size: NA; v_call: TRBV5-1; j_call: TRBJ2-3; cdr3_aa: CASRSGSMTDTQYF; cdr3_nt: TGCGCCAGCCGCTCGGGGAGTATGACAGATACGCAGTATTTT
d_call: NA; clone_size: NA; v_call: TRBV11-3; j_call: TRBJ2-6; cdr3_aa: CASSPGTGGANVLTF; cdr3_nt: TGTGCCAGCAGCCCAGGGACTGGTGGGGCCAACGTCCTGACTTTC
d_call: TRBD1; clone_size: NA; v_call: TRBV7-9; j_call: TRBJ1-6; cdr3_aa: CASSLSDRGNSPLHF; cdr3_nt: TGTGCCAGCAGCTTAAGCGACAGGGGCAATTCACCCCTCCACTTT
d_call: TRBD2; clone_size: once; v_call: TRBV30; j_call: TRBJ2-3; cdr3_aa: CAWTLTTSGGGTQYF; cdr3_nt: TGTGCCTGGACCCTTACTACTAGTGGGGGGGGGACGCAGTATTTT
d_call: NA; clone_size: NA; v_call: TRBV18; j_call: TRBJ2-7; cdr3_aa: CASSPSSLAPEQYF; cdr3_nt: TGTGCCAGCTCACCGAGCTCCCTAGCTCCCGAGCAGTACTTC